The 4 T cell receptor beta chains below were found in one sample sequenced in a study of blood T cell repertoires in COVID-19. TCRdb's table, derived via immunoSEQ multiplex PCR, lists solely in-frame clones and lacks some. In the table there are roughly 500,000 clones, approximately 87% of which are singletons. Sequences were obtained from PBMCs or T cells enriched from blood (not recorded which). These receptors all stem from a woman in her thirties or forties who had recovered from COVID-19.

This chain uses TRBV6-6 with TRBJ1-1; D is perhaps TRBD1 (5 bases). The V gene's germline CDR1 is MNHNY and CDR2 SVGAGI (reference sequence). The CDR3 spans 16 residues. V dropped 6 bases and J dropped 5 bases, with 22 bases sitting between them. CDR3 sequence (DNA): TGTGCCAGCAGCACCCGGGTGGGGGGATTCGGAACTGAAGCTTTCTTT. It translates to CASSTRVGGFGTEAFF.

The chain links TRBV5-4 to TRBJ2-5; a possible D gene is TRBD2 (5 bases). V lost 0 bases and J lost 3, with 6 bases in between. The CDR3 is 13 residues long. Germline loops: CDR1 SGHNT, CDR2 YYREEE (reference sequence). CDR3: CASSLDGEETQYF. The DNA for the CDR3 is TGTGCCAGCAGCTTGGACGGGGAAGAGACCCAGTACTTC.

This chain connects TRBV9 to TRBJ1-2; D is unresolved. The CDR3 runs to 14 residues. The germline gives CDR1 SGDLS, CDR2 YYNGEE. V gave up 4 bases and J gave up 0 bases, with 10 bases separating them. As DNA, the CDR3 is TGTGCCAGCAGCTCCACGACACCTAACTATGGCTACACCTTC. This sequence encodes CASSSTTPNYGYTF.

This clone was picked up a small number of times. The chain combines TRBV11-2 with TRBJ1-1; D not resolved. The germline V and J ends were trimmed by 0 bases and 5 bases, with 7 bases remaining between them. CDR3 size: 13 residues. Looked up from germline, CDR1 is SGHAT and CDR2 is FQNNGV. The CDR3, as DNA: TGTGCCAGCAGCTTAGATCGGAGGACTGAAGCTTTCTTT. The encoded protein is CASSLDRRTEAFF.